This entry lists 17 T cell receptor beta chains sequenced from one sample in a study of technical replicates of blood from several donors. Measured with immunoSEQ multiplex PCR; TCRdb has only the in-frame clones, and not every one. The sample has roughly 61,000 clones; 97% are singletons. Sequencing was performed on T cells isolated from PBMCs. All receptors derive from a human donor in good health.

The V and J genes are TRBV5-6 and TRBJ1-2, with D possibly TRBD1 on 5 matching bases. V lost 2 bases and J lost 6, with 11 bases in between. The CDR3 runs to 13 residues. Germline assignment: CDR1 SGHDT and CDR2 YYEEEE. The CDR3 bases are TGTGCCAGCAGCTTAAGGACATTCAATGGCTACACCTTC. It encodes CASSLRTFNGYTF.

The CDR3 nucleotides are TGTGCCAGCTTCTGGGGGGATCAGGCAGATACGCAGTATTTT. Translated: CASFWGDQADTQYF. This rearrangement joins TRBV5-4 to TRBJ2-3; D perhaps matches TRBD2 (6 bases). Trimming removed 7 bases from V and 4 bases from J, with 16 bases in between. Looked up from germline, CDR1 is SGHNT and CDR2 is YYREEE (reference sequence). The CDR3 extends over 14 amino acids.

The count of this clone is one. This rearrangement joins TRBV9 to TRBJ1-1; D is possibly TRBD1 (6 bases). Trimming shortened V by 3 bases and J by 5 bases, and 14 bases separated the two germline ends. The CDR3 has 14 residues. Germline V gene lookup returns CDR1 SGDLS and CDR2 YYNGEE. The CDR3 nucleotides read TGTGCCAGCAGCGCCGACAGGAGTGGTACTGAAGCTTTCTTT. Its protein product is CASSADRSGTEAFF.

The chain is built from TRBV29-1 and TRBJ2-7; 9 nucleotides line up with TRBD1. V lost 4 bases to trimming and J lost 1 base; unmatched junction nucleotides: 2. CDR3 length: 13 amino acids. CDR1 and CDR2 (germline): SQVTM, ANQGSEA. CDR3 sequence: CSVVGQGSYEQYF. CDR3 nucleotide sequence: TGCAGCGTTGTGGGACAGGGATCCTACGAGCAGTACTTC.

This sequence joins TRBV28 and TRBJ1-4; D remains ambiguous. The V end was cut by 2 bases, the J end by 4 bases, with 8 bases between. Looked up from germline, CDR1 is MDHEN and CDR2 is SYDVKM. The CDR3 is made up of 14 amino acids. The CDR3 protein is CASSLVSHNEKLFF. CDR3 sequence (DNA): TGTGCCAGCAGTTTAGTTTCACATAATGAAAAACTGTTTTTT.

The chain joins TRBV5-6 to TRBJ1-3, with D maybe TRBD1 (5 bases). The CDR3 spans 17 residues. CDR1 is SGHDT, CDR2 YYEEEE, per germline. The V and J ends lost 2 bases and 0 bases respectively, with 15 bases between them. Here the CDR3 DNA reads TGTGCCAGCAGCTTTGGTCTAGGGGCCCCCTCTGGAAACACCATATATTTT. It translates to CASSFGLGAPSGNTIYF. The variable domain in full, with the rest retrieved from reference TRBV5-6 and TRBJ1-3, is DAGVTQSPTHLIKTRGQQVTLRCSPKSGHDTVSWYQQALGQGPQFIFQYYEEEERQRGNFPDRFSGHQFPNYSSELNVNALLLGDSALYLCASSFGLGAPSGNTIYFGEGSWLTVV.

V gene TRBV6-5 combines with J gene TRBJ1-2; 7 positions agree with TRBD1. V was pared by 6 bases and J by 8 bases, with 6 bases of the junction left unmatched. Germline-derived CDR1 and CDR2 are MNHEY and SVGAGI. The CDR3 is 12 residues long. The CDR3 DNA sequence: TGTGCCAGCAGGCAGACAGGGAGGGGCTACACCTTC. Translating gives CASRQTGRGYTF.

V gene TRBV30 combines with J gene TRBJ1-1; the D is unclear. V was trimmed by 2 bases and J by 8 bases, leaving 12 bases between them. The CDR3 contains 12 residues. Germline values: CDR1 GTSNPN, CDR2 SVGIG (reference sequence). CDR3 residues: CAWSPSGLEAFF. The CDR3 DNA follows: TGTGCCTGGAGTCCATCCGGGTTGGAAGCTTTCTTT.

This chain connects TRBV29-1 to TRBJ1-6; D is unresolved. Germline V gene sequence: CDR1 SQVTM, CDR2 ANQGSEA. V lost 6 bases to trimming and J lost 7 bases, with 13 bases between them. The CDR3 has 13 amino acids. DNA for the CDR3: TGCAGCGTAACCGTGACAAACAATTCACCCCTCCACTTT. Translating gives CSVTVTNNSPLHF. Looking up the rest from reference TRBV29-1 and TRBJ1-6 gives the full variable domain: SAVISQKPSRDICQRGTSLTIQCQVDSQVTMMFWYRQQPGQSLTLIATANQGSEATYESGFVIDKFPISRPNLTFSTLTVSNMSPEDSSIYLCSVTVTNNSPLHFGNGTRLTVT.

The V call is TRBV4-1, the J call TRBJ1-4; D unresolved. Per the germline V gene, CDR1 is MGHRA and CDR2 is YSYEKL. V lost 7 bases, J lost 8 bases, and 20 bases lay in between. The CDR3 spans 15 residues. As DNA, the CDR3 is TGCGCCAGCATGAAATCGCTACCACCCTTCGAAAAACTGTTTTTT. Translating it yields CASMKSLPPFEKLFF.

This chain joins TRBV19 and TRBJ2-3, with 7 bases lining up with TRBD2. Germline CDR1 is LNHDA and CDR2 is SQIVND (reference sequence). V shed 5 bases and J 0 bases; nucleotides not matched to a gene: 5. The CDR3 loop spans 15 amino acids. The CDR3 spells CASSLSGMSTDTQYF. The CDR3 DNA follows: TGTGCCAGTAGTCTGAGCGGGATGAGCACAGATACGCAGTATTTT.

Here the CDR3 DNA reads TGTGCCAGCAGTGCTGGAGACAGGGGCAGGGAAAAACTGTTTTTT. Encoded protein: CASSAGDRGREKLFF. The J gene is TRBJ1-4, the V gene TRBV6-1; TRBD1 aligns across 8 bases. The V gene end was trimmed by 4 bases and the J gene end by 8 bases; junction bases not matched to a gene: 9. Germline V CDR1 and CDR2: MNHNS, SASEGT. CDR3 size: 15 residues.

The chain carries TRBV11-2 and TRBJ1-3; TRBD1 is a possible D gene (6 bases). CDR1 is SGHAT, CDR2 FQNNGV, per germline. Trimming cost V 7 bases and J 0 bases, with 19 bases left between them. The CDR3 length is 17 residues. DNA of the CDR3: TGTGCCAGCACCATTTATGTCTCAGGGGTCTCTGGAAACACCATATATTTT. Its translation: CASTIYVSGVSGNTIYF.

The chain joins TRBV6-5 to TRBJ2-5; D ambiguous. V lost 4 bases, J lost 5 bases, and 14 bases lay in between. The CDR3 spans 14 residues. In germline, CDR1 is MNHEY, CDR2 SVGAGI. The CDR3 nucleotides are TGTGCCAGCAGTTCCGCGATCTCTAGGGAGACCCAGTACTTC. Amino acid sequence: CASSSAISRETQYF.

This clone occurred once. The V and J genes are TRBV4-1 and TRBJ2-6; 8 nucleotides match TRBD1. Per the germline V gene, CDR1 is MGHRA and CDR2 is YSYEKL. The CDR3 covers 18 residues. V shed 0 bases, J shed 1 base, and the junction held 5 bases outside the gene matches. The CDR3 protein is CASSQEGRGRSGANVLTF. As DNA, the CDR3 is TGCGCCAGCAGCCAAGAGGGCAGGGGGCGTTCTGGGGCCAACGTCCTGACTTTC.

The genes are TRBV4-1 and TRBJ2-5; D gene unclear. Trimming removed 0 bases from V and 11 bases from J, with 10 bases in between. Germline CDR1 MGHRA, CDR2 YSYEKL. This CDR3 is built from 12 residues. The CDR3 DNA reads TGCGCCAGCAGCCAAGACGCCAGGTGGCAGTACTTC. Translated: CASSQDARWQYF.

The chain couples TRBV7-8 to TRBJ1-4, with 7 bases lining up with TRBD1. The V segment lost 6 bases and the J segment 6 bases; nucleotides outside the gene matches: 10. The CDR3 contains 15 residues. Germline CDR1 and CDR2: SGHVS and FQNEAQ. Here the CDR3 reads CASRFTGATDEKLFF. The DNA for the CDR3 is TGTGCCAGCAGATTTACAGGGGCGACTGATGAAAAACTGTTTTTT.